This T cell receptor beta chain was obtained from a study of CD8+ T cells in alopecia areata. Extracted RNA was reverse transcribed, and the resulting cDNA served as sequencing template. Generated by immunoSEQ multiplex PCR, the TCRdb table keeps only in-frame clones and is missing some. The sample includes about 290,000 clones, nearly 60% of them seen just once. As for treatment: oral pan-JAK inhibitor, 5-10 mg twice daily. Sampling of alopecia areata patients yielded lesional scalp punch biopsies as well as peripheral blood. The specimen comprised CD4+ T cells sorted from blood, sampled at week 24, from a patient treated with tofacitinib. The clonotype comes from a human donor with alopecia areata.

CDR3 region: CASGRTGSSYEQYF. CDR3 coding DNA: TGTGCCAGCGGAAGAACAGGGTCCTCCTACGAGCAGTACTTC. The rearrangement joins TRBV2 to TRBJ2-7; perhaps TRBD1 as D (6 bases). The CDR3 totals 14 residues. With 8 bases removed from V and 0 bases from J, the gap between germline ends came to 14 bases. Germline CDR1 is SNHLY and CDR2 is FYNNEI. Together with reference TRBV2 and TRBJ2-7, the CDR3 gives the full variable domain: EPEVTQTPSHQVTQMGQEVILRCVPISNHLYFYWYRQILGQKVEFLVSFYNNEISEKSEIFDDQFSVERPDGSNFTLKIRSTKLEDSAMYFCASGRTGSSYEQYFGPGTRLTVT.